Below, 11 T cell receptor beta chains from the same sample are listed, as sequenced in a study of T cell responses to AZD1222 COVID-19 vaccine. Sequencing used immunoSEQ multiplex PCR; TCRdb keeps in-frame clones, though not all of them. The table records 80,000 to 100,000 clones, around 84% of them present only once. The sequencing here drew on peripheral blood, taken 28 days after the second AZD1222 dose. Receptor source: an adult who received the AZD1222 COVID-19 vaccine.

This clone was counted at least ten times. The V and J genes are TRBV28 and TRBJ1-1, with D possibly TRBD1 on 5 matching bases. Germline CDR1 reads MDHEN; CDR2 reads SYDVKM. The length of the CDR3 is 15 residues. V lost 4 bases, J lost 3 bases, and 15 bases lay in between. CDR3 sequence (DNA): TGTGCCAGCAGTTCCCCCTTCCAGGGCCACACTGAAGCTTTCTTT. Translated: CASSSPFQGHTEAFF.

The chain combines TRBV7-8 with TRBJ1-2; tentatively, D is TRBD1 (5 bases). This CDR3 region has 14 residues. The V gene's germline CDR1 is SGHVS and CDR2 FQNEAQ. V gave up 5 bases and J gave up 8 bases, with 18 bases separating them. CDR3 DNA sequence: TGTGCCAGCAGCCCAGTGGGGGGTGCGGGCGGCTACACCTTC. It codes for CASSPVGGAGGYTF. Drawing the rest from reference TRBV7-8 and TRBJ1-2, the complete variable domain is GAGVSQSPRYKVAKRGQDVALRCDPISGHVSLFWYQQALGQGPEFLTYFQNEAQLDKSGLPSDRFFAERPEGSVSTLKIQRTQQEDSAVYLCASSPVGGAGGYTFGSGTRLTVV.

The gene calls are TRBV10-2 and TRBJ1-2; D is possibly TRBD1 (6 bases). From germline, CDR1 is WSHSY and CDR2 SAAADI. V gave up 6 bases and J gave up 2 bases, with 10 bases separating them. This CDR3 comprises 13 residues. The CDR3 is CASSRDKNYGYTF. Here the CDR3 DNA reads TGCGCCAGCAGCCGGGACAAGAACTATGGCTACACCTTC.

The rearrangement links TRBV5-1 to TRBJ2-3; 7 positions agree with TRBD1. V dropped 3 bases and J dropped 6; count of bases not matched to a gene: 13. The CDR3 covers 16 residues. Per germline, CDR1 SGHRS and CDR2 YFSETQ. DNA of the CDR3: TGCGCCAGCAGCTCGCAAGGTACAGGGGTGGTCGATACGCAGTATTTT. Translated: CASSSQGTGVVDTQYF.

The CDR3: CASSPGGGGTDTQYF. The DNA for the CDR3 is TGCGCCAGCAGCCCCGGAGGGGGGGGGACAGATACGCAGTATTTT. This chain links TRBV5-1 with TRBJ2-3; TRBD2 is a possible D gene (7 bases). This CDR3 is built from 15 residues. Germline CDR1 reads SGHRS; CDR2 reads YFSETQ. Between the trimmed V and J ends, which lost 4 bases and 3 bases, there was a span of 15 bases.

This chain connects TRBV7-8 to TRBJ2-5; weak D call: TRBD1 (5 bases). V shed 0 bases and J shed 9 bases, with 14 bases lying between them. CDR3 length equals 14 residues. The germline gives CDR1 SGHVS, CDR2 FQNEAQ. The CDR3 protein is CASSLASTLQAQYF. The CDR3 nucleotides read TGTGCCAGCAGCTTAGCATCGACTCTACAGGCCCAGTACTTC.

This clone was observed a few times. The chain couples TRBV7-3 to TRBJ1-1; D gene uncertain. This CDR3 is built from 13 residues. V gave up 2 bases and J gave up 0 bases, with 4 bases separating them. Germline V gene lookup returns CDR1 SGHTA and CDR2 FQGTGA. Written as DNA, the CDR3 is TGTGCCAGCAGCTTAGTGGTGAACACTGAAGCTTTCTTT. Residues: CASSLVVNTEAFF.

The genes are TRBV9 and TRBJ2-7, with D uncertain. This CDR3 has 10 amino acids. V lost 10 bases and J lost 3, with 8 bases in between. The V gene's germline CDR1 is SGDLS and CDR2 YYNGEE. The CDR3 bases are TGTGCCCGGGCCCTCTACGAGCAGTACTTC. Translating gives CARALYEQYF. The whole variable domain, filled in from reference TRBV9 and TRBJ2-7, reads DSGVTQTPKHLITATGQRVTLRCSPRSGDLSVYWYQQSLDQGLQFLIQYYNGEERAKGNILERFSAQQFPDLHSELNLSSLELGDSALYFCARALYEQYFGPGTRLTVT.

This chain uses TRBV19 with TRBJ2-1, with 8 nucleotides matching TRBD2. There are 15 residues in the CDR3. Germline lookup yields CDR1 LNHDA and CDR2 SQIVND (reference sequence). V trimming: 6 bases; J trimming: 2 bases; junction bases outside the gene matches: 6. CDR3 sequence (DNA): TGTGCCAGTAGATTTCAAGCGGGGGCCTACAATGAGCAGTTCTTC. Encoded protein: CASRFQAGAYNEQFF.

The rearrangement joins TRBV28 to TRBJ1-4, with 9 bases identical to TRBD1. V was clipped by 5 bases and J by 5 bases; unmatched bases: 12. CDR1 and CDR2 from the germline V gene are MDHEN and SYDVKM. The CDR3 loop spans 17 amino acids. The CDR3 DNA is TGTGCCAGCAGTCCAAGGGGGACAGGGCCTATGAATGAAAAACTGTTTTTT. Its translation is CASSPRGTGPMNEKLFF.

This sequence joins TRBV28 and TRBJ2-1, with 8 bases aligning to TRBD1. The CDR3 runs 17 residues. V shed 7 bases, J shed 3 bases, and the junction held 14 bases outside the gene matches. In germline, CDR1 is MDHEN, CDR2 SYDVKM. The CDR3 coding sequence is TGTGCCAGCACCTTACCCTCAGGGGGCAATAACTACAATGAGCAGTTCTTC. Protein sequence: CASTLPSGGNNYNEQFF.